This entry lists 15 T cell receptor beta chains sequenced from one sample in a study of cytomegalovirus exposure and HLA in healthy donors. Primers: 60 Vbeta forward and 13 Jbeta reverse. Profiled with immunoSEQ multiplex PCR; TCRdb holds only in-frame clones, not every one. The repertoire holds about 99,000 clones, with roughly 77% as singletons. The sequenced material came from PBMCs. The receptors shown here come from a woman aged 18-29 years in good health and CMV-seropositive.

V gene TRBV7-7 combines with J gene TRBJ1-2, with 10 bases aligning to TRBD1. The CDR3 sequence is 15 residues long. Germline V CDR1 and CDR2: SSHAT, FNYEAQ (reference sequence). Unmatched junction bases numbered 10, after V lost 4 bases and J lost 8 bases. The CDR3 protein is CASSSPRQGAEGYTF. CDR3 DNA: TGTGCCAGCAGCTCCCCCCGACAGGGGGCTGAGGGCTACACCTTC.

This clone turned up a few times. This sequence joins TRBV9 and TRBJ1-4; D is perhaps TRBD1 (6 bases). Germline CDR1 SGDLS, CDR2 YYNGEE. Trimming left V 3 bases short and J 4 bases short, with 10 bases between. The CDR3 loop spans 14 amino acids. CDR3 residues: CASSGQGFNEKLFF. The CDR3, as DNA: TGTGCCAGCAGCGGGCAGGGGTTTAATGAAAAACTGTTTTTT.

The J gene is TRBJ2-1, the V gene TRBV10-3; 7 nucleotides align to TRBD1. The CDR3 extends over 14 amino acids. CDR1 and CDR2 (germline): ENHRY, SYGVKD. Trimming removed 6 bases from V and 1 base from J; junction bases left unmatched: 3. The CDR3 nucleotides are TGTGCCATCAGAGGGACAGAATCCTACAATGAGCAGTTCTTC. Residues: CAIRGTESYNEQFF.

This chain links TRBV14 with TRBJ2-1, with TRBD2 as a possible D gene (6 bases). The V gene's germline CDR1 is SGHDN and CDR2 FVKESK. The length of the CDR3 is 20 residues. V lost 0 bases to trimming and J lost 0 bases, with 21 bases between them. The CDR3 reads CASSQEETSLGYSSYNEQFF. The CDR3 DNA is TGTGCCAGCAGCCAAGAAGAGACTAGTTTGGGATATAGCTCCTACAATGAGCAGTTCTTC.

This clone turned up a few times. The CDR3 reads CASSLSGIEETQYF. The CDR3 DNA reads TGTGCCAGCAGCTTAAGCGGGATCGAAGAGACCCAGTACTTC. The chain carries TRBV7-3 and TRBJ2-5, with D perhaps TRBD2 (6 bases). This CDR3 has 14 amino acids. Germline-derived CDR1 and CDR2 are SGHTA and FQGTGA. Trimming shortened V by 1 base and J by 3 bases, and 9 bases separated the two germline ends. Based on the CDR3 plus reference TRBV7-3 and TRBJ2-5, the full variable domain is GAGVSQTPSNKVTEKGKYVELRCDPISGHTALYWYRQSLGQGPEFLIYFQGTGAADDSGLPNDRFFAVRPEGSVSTLKIQRTERGDSAVYLCASSLSGIEETQYFGPGTRLLVL.

J is TRBJ2-5 and V is TRBV7-2; unclear D gene. The CDR3 covers 11 residues. Trimming removed 5 bases from V and 5 bases from J, with 6 bases in between. The V gene's germline CDR1 is SGHTA and CDR2 FQGNSA. CDR3 loop: CASSPFETQYF. CDR3 in DNA: TGTGCCAGCAGCCCCTTCGAGACCCAGTACTTC.

The genes are TRBV6-1 and TRBJ1-1; D unclear. V lost 6 bases, J lost 3 bases, and 11 bases lay in between. The length of the CDR3 is 13 residues. In germline, CDR1 is MNHNS, CDR2 SASEGT. The CDR3 loop is CASRLSPDTEAFF. The CDR3 coding sequence is TGTGCCAGCAGACTCTCCCCGGACACTGAAGCTTTCTTT.

This clone was observed a few times. The CDR3 loop is CASSQTGPVGGYTF. Here the CDR3 DNA reads TGTGCCAGCAGCCAGACAGGTCCGGTGGGAGGCTACACCTTC. The chain carries TRBV14 and TRBJ1-2, with TRBD1 as a possible D gene (6 bases). Germline CDR1 SGHDN, CDR2 FVKESK. V gave up 3 bases and J gave up 8 bases, with 16 bases separating them. CDR3 size: 14 residues.

The chain recombines TRBV5-4 with TRBJ1-1; tentative D call: TRBD1 (6 bases). The germline V gene encodes CDR1 SGHNT and CDR2 YYREEE (reference sequence). The CDR3 covers 15 residues. V shed 5 bases and J shed 4 bases, with 18 bases lying between them. The CDR3 here is CASSSSGGLFTEAFF. The CDR3 DNA reads TGTGCCAGCAGTTCATCGGGGGGGCTGTTCACTGAAGCTTTCTTT.

V and J are TRBV12-5 and TRBJ2-3; 9 positions agree with TRBD1. Trimming removed 4 bases from V and 2 bases from J; junction bases left unmatched: 7. This CDR3 region has 16 residues. CDR1 LGHNT and CDR2 FRNRAP come from the germline V gene. The CDR3 protein is CASGSRQGDVTDTQYF. CDR3 in DNA: TGTGCTAGTGGTTCTCGACAGGGGGATGTCACAGATACGCAGTATTTT.

The V gene is TRBV19, the J gene TRBJ1-5; 7 nucleotides line up with TRBD1. Germline V lookup: CDR1 LNHDA, CDR2 SQIVND (reference sequence). CDR3 length: 14 amino acids. Trimming cost V 9 bases and J 4 bases; bases outside gene matches: 9. The DNA for the CDR3 is TGTGCCAGCCAGACGGACAGGCGGAATCAGCCCCAGCATTTT. Its protein product is CASQTDRRNQPQHF.

The sample holds one count of this clone. This sequence joins TRBV5-1 and TRBJ1-5; D may be TRBD1 (6 bases). This CDR3 region has 14 residues. The germline CDR1 and CDR2 sequences are SGHRS and YFSETQ. V was trimmed by 5 bases and J by 9 bases, leaving 18 bases between them. The CDR3 loop is CASSKDSSKGPQHF. The CDR3 DNA is TGCGCCAGCAGTAAGGACAGTTCTAAAGGGCCCCAGCATTTT. Together with reference TRBV5-1 and TRBJ1-5, the CDR3 gives the full variable domain: KAGVTQTPRYLIKTRGQQVTLSCSPISGHRSVSWYQQTPGQGLQFLFEYFSETQRNKGNFPGRFSGRQFSNSRSEMNVSTLELGDSALYLCASSKDSSKGPQHFGDGTRLSIL.

This clone was seen more than once but under ten times. The V gene is TRBV5-1, the J gene TRBJ2-3; D gene uncertain. The germline V and J ends were trimmed by 1 base and 0 bases, with 6 bases remaining between them. Germline assignment: CDR1 SGHRS and CDR2 YFSETQ. The CDR3 runs to 14 residues. The CDR3: CASSLYTSTDTQYF. The CDR3 region has the DNA TGCGCCAGCAGCTTGTATACTAGCACAGATACGCAGTATTTT. Together with reference TRBV5-1 and TRBJ2-3, the CDR3 gives the full variable domain: KAGVTQTPRYLIKTRGQQVTLSCSPISGHRSVSWYQQTPGQGLQFLFEYFSETQRNKGNFPGRFSGRQFSNSRSEMNVSTLELGDSALYLCASSLYTSTDTQYFGPGTRLTVL.

The J gene is TRBJ2-2, the V gene TRBV7-9; possible D gene TRBD1, 5 bases. V dropped 5 bases and J dropped 5 bases, with 9 bases sitting between them. This CDR3 is built from 13 residues. Germline lookup yields CDR1 SEHNR and CDR2 FQNEAQ (reference sequence). The CDR3 reads CASSRQGTGELFF. As DNA, the CDR3 is TGTGCCAGCAGCCGTCAGGGAACCGGGGAGCTGTTTTTT.

V gene TRBV2 combines with J gene TRBJ1-5, with a possible D match to TRBD1 (5 bases). The CDR3 totals 13 residues. The germline V gene encodes CDR1 SNHLY and CDR2 FYNNEI. V lost 9 bases and J 4 bases, leaving 13 bases between the germline ends. The CDR3 reads CASEAGGNQPQHF. CDR3 coding DNA: TGTGCCAGTGAGGCCGGGGGGAATCAGCCCCAGCATTTT. The variable domain in full, completed from reference TRBV2 and TRBJ1-5, reads EPEVTQTPSHQVTQMGQEVILRCVPISNHLYFYWYRQILGQKVEFLVSFYNNEISEKSEIFDDQFSVERPDGSNFTLKIRSTKLEDSAMYFCASEAGGNQPQHFGDGTRLSIL.